Below, one T cell receptor beta chain is given with its context. The data stem from a study of CD8 T cells in Susac syndrome. An amount of RNA that ranged from roughly 0.5 to 1 ug was reverse transcribed with random hexamers. Amplification of TCR beta CDR3 by immunoSEQ multiplex PCR spanned 54 Vbeta and 13 Jbeta. MiXCR, run by TCRdb on the immunoSEQ multiplex PCR reads, gives a single entry per CDR3 protein. The data contain tens of thousands of distinct CDR3 sequences, around 93% of them seen just once; the ten biggest clones take up approximately 0.48%. From germline, CDR1 is KGHSH and CDR2 LQKENI. CDR3 length: 11 residues. Between the trimmed V and J ends, which lost 1 base and 5 bases, there was a span of 1 base.

The sample taken for sequencing was CD8+ T cells from PBMCs. The chain couples TRBV18 to TRBJ2-3; no reliable D call. The clonotype originates from a human donor with Susac syndrome. The CDR3 DNA is TGTGCCAGCTCACCACAAGATACGCAGTATTTT. It is translated as CASSPQDTQYF.